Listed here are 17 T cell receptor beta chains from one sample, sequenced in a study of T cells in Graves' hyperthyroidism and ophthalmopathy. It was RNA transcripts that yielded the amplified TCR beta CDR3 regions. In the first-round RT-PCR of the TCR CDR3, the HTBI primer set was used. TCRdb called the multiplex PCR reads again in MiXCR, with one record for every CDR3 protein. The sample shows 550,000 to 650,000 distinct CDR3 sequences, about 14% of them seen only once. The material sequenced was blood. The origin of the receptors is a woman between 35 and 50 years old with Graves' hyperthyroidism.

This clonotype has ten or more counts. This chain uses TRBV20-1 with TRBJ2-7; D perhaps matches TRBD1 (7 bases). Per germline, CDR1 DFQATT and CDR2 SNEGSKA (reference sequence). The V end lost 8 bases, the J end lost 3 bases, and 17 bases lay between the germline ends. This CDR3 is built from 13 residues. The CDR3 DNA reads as TGCAGTCCTAAACCAGGGGGACTCTACGAGCAGTACTTC. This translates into CSPKPGGLYEQYF.

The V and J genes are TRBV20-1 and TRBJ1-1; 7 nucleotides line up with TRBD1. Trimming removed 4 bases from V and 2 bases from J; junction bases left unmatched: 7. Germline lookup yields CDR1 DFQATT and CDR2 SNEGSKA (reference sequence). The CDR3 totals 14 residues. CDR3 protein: CSANSGTANTEAFF. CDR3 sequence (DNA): TGCAGTGCTAACTCCGGGACAGCCAACACTGAAGCTTTCTTT.

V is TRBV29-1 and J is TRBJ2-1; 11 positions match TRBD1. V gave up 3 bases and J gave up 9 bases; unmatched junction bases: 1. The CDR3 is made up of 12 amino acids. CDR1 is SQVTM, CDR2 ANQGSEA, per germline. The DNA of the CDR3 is TGCAGCGTTGAGGACAGGGGGCGTGAGCAGTTCTTC. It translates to CSVEDRGREQFF.

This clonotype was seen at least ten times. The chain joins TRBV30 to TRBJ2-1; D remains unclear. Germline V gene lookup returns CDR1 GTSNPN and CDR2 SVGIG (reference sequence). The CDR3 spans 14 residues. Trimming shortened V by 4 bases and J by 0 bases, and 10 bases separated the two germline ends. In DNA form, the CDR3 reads TGTGCCTGGATGGACCCTAGCTCCTACAATGAGCAGTTCTTC. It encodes CAWMDPSSYNEQFF.

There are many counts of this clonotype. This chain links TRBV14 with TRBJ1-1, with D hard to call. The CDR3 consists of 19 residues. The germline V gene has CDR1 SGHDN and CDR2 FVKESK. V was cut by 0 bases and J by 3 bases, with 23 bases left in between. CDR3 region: CASSQDLRETGPSDTEAFF. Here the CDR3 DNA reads TGTGCCAGCAGCCAAGATTTGCGTGAGACTGGACCCAGCGACACTGAAGCTTTCTTT.

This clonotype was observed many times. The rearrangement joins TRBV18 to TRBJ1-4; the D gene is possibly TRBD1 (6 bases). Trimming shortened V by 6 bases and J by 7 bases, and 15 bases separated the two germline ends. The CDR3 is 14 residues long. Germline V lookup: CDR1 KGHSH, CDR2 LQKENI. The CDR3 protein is CASSPGGAGEKLFF. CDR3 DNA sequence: TGTGCCAGCTCCCCGGGGGGGGCCGGTGAAAAACTGTTTTTT. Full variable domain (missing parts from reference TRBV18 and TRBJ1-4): NAGVMQNPRHLVRRRGQEARLRCSPMKGHSHVYWYRQLPEEGLKFMVYLQKENIIDESGMPKERFSAEFPKEGPSILRIQQVVRGDSAAYFCASSPGGAGEKLFFGSGTQLSVL.

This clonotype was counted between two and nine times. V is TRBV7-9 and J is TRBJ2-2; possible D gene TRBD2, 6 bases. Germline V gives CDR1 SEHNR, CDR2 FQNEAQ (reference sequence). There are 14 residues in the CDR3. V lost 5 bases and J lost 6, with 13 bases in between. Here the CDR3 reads CASSPGLRAGELFF. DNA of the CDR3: TGTGCCAGCAGCCCGGGACTCCGCGCCGGGGAGCTGTTTTTT.

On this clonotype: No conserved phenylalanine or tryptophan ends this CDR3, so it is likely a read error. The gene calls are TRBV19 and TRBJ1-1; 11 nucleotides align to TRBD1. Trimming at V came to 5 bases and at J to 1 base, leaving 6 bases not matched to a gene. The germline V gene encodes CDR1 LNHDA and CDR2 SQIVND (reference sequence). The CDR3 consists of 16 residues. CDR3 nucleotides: TGTGCCAGTAGTGCCCGGGACAGGGGGGAGAACACTGAAGCTTTCCTT. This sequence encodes CASSARDRGENTEAFL.

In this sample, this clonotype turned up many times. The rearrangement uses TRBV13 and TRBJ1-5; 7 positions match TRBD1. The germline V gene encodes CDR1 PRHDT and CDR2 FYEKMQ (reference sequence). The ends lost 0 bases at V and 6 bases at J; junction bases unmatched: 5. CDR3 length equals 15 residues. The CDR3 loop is CASSLGQGTTQPQHF. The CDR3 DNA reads TGTGCCAGCAGCTTAGGACAGGGGACCACTCAGCCCCAGCATTTT.

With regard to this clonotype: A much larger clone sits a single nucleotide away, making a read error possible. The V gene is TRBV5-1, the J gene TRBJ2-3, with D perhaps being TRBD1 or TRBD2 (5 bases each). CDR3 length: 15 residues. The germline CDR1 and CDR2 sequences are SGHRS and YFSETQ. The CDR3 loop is CASSRQGTYTDAQYF. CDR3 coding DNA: TGCGCCAGCAGCCGGCAAGGGACGTACACAGATGCGCAGTATTTT.

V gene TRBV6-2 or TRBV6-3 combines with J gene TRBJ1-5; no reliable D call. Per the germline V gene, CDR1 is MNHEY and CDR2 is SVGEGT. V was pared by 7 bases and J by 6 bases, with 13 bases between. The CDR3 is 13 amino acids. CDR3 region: CASTPGIGQPQHF. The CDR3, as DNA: TGTGCCAGCACCCCCGGGATCGGTCAGCCCCAGCATTTT.

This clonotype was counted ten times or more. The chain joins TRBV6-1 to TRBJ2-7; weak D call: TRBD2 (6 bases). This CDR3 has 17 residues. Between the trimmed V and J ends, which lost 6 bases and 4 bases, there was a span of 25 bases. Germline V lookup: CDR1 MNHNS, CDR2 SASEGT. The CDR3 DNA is TGTGCCAGCAGCGGCGGGGTATGGAGAGGCCCGCCATACGAGCAGTACTTC. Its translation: CASSGGVWRGPPYEQYF.

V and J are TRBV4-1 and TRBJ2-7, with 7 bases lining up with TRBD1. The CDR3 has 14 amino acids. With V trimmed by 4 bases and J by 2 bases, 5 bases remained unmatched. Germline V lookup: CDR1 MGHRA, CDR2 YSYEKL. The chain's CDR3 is CASSRPGQTYEQYF. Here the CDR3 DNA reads TGCGCCAGCAGCCGACCGGGACAGACCTACGAGCAGTACTTC.

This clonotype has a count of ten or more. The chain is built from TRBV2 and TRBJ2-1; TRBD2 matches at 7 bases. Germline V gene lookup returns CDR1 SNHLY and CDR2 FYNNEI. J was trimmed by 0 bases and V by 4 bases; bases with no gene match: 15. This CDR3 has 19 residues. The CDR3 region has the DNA TGTGCCAGCAGTGCCATGCGGGAGCTTCAGGGTGGCTCCTACAATGAGCAGTTCTTC. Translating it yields CASSAMRELQGGSYNEQFF.

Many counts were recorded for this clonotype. In DNA form, the CDR3 reads TGTGCCAGCAGCTTACCGTGGACCTACGAGCAGTACTTC. Encoded protein: CASSLPWTYEQYF. The chain joins TRBV5-8 to TRBJ2-7; D uncertain. CDR3 length: 13 residues. The germline V gene encodes CDR1 SGHTS and CDR2 YDEGEE. Trimming left V 2 bases short and J 2 bases short, with 8 bases between.

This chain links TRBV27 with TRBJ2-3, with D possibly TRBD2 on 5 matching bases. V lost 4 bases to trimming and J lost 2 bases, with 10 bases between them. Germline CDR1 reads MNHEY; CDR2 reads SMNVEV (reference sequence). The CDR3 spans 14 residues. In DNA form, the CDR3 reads TGTGCCAGCAGTTCGCAGCGGAACACAGATACGCAGTATTTT. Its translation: CASSSQRNTDTQYF.

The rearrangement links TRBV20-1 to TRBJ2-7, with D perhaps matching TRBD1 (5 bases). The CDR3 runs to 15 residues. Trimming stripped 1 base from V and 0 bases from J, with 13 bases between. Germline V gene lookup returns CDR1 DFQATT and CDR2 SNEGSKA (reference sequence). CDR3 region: CSARGVDSISYEQYF. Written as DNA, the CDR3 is TGCAGTGCTAGAGGCGTAGACAGCATCTCCTACGAGCAGTACTTC.